This T cell receptor (beta chain) emerged from a study of tumor-infiltrating lymphocytes in localized non-small cell lung cancer. Method: immunoSEQ multiplex PCR; TCRdb's copy keeps in-frame clones and lacks some. The sample includes about 16,000 clones, about 45% of them seen just once. This CDR3 contains 14 residues. Per germline, CDR1 SGHVS and CDR2 FNYEAQ. Trimming removed 7 bases from V and 4 bases from J, with 16 bases in between. The rearrangement links TRBV7-6 to TRBJ1-1, with a weak D call TRBD1 (5 bases). The TCR sequence derives from a human donor with non-small cell lung cancer. The sequencing sample was made of lung tumor tissue. The CDR3 coding sequence is TGTGCCAGCACCCGAACGCACGGGGGCACTGAAGCTTTCTTT. It translates to CASTRTHGGTEAFF.